A single sample is the source of the 32 T cell receptor beta chains below, sequenced in a study of CD8+CD57+ T cells in acquired aplastic anemia. Using genomic DNA as the template, TCR beta VDJ and CDR3 profiling was carried out. TCRdb re-called the reads through MiXCR, storing one row per CDR3 protein. Of around 170,000 distinct CDR3 sequences listed, 48% are singletons. The sequenced patients had an expansion of CD8+CD57+ cells seen by flow cytometry. The sample was sorted CD4+, CD8+, or CD8+CD57+ T cells (not recorded which) from PBMCs. The receptors originated from a human donor with aplastic anemia.

In this sample, this clonotype turned up many times. The rearrangement uses TRBV20-1 and TRBJ2-2; D perhaps matches TRBD2 (6 bases). With 3 bases removed from V and 5 bases from J, the gap between germline ends came to 16 bases. The germline gives CDR1 DFQATT, CDR2 SNEGSKA (reference sequence). This CDR3 comprises 15 residues. CDR3 residues: CSASRSGDPTGELFF. Written as DNA, the CDR3 is TGCAGTGCTAGCAGGTCGGGAGACCCAACCGGGGAGCTGTTTTTT.

V is TRBV24-1 and J is TRBJ2-1, with D tentatively TRBD1 (6 bases). Germline CDR1 reads KGHDR; CDR2 reads SFDVKD. Trimming shortened V by 0 bases and J by 4 bases, and 12 bases separated the two germline ends. The CDR3 loop spans 16 amino acids. For the CDR3, the DNA is TGTGCCACCAGTGATTTGCAGCAGGGGACGTACAATGAGCAGTTCTTC. The encoded protein is CATSDLQQGTYNEQFF.

Regarding this clonotype: One end of the junction varies from germline; a read error may be responsible. The chain combines TRBV20-1 with TRBJ2-7, with D maybe TRBD2 (5 bases). The length of the CDR3 is 12 residues. Germline V gene data show CDR1 as DFQATT and CDR2 as SNEGSKA (reference sequence). The CDR3 region is CSAAEPAYERYF. CDR3 DNA sequence: TGCAGTGCAGCGGAGCCCGCCTACGAGCGGTACTTC.

This chain uses TRBV28 with TRBJ1-6; possible D gene TRBD1, 6 bases. The germline gives CDR1 MDHEN, CDR2 SYDVKM. This CDR3 spans 15 amino acids. The V and J ends lost 6 bases and 8 bases respectively, with 17 bases between them. The CDR3: CASSGAQGVDSPLHF. The DNA for the CDR3 is TGTGCCAGCAGCGGTGCACAGGGTGTAGATTCACCCCTCCACTTT.

The rearrangement joins TRBV12-5 to TRBJ2-3, with D uncertain. The V and J ends lost 5 bases and 5 bases respectively, with 8 bases between them. The germline V gene encodes CDR1 LGHNT and CDR2 FRNRAP. The CDR3 is 12 amino acids. DNA for the CDR3: TGTGCTAGTGGTAACCCTGGAGATACGCAGTATTTT. Its translation is CASGNPGDTQYF.

This clonotype was found a few times. The chain combines TRBV10-3 with TRBJ1-6, with D maybe TRBD1 (5 bases). The CDR3 runs 15 residues. The germline V and J ends were trimmed by 3 bases and 7 bases, with 13 bases remaining between them. The germline V gene encodes CDR1 ENHRY and CDR2 SYGVKD. The CDR3: CAISDKGMVNSPLHF. As DNA, the CDR3 is TGTGCCATCAGTGATAAGGGGATGGTGAATTCACCCCTCCACTTT.

This clonotype was detected ten times or more. The V gene is TRBV6-1, the J gene TRBJ2-5, with TRBD1 as a possible D gene (5 bases). With 5 bases removed from V and 5 bases from J, the gap between germline ends came to 18 bases. This CDR3 is 15 amino acids long. The germline CDR1 and CDR2 sequences are MNHNS and SASEGT. For the CDR3, the DNA is TGTGCCAGCAGTCCCAGGGAAGGAGCTTGGGAGACCCAGTACTTC. It specifies CASSPREGAWETQYF.

The V and J genes are TRBV7-2 and TRBJ2-3; no clear D gene. Germline CDR1 SGHTA, CDR2 FQGNSA. The CDR3 totals 15 residues. V gave up 0 bases and J gave up 1 base, with 8 bases separating them. The CDR3 sequence: CASSLALERTDTQYF. The CDR3 DNA reads as TGTGCCAGCAGCTTAGCGCTCGAACGCACAGATACGCAGTATTTT.

This clonotype was counted at least ten times. The J gene is TRBJ1-2, the V gene TRBV5-8; a weak D match, TRBD1 (6 bases). With 4 bases removed from V and 4 bases from J, the gap between germline ends came to 11 bases. Germline V gene sequence: CDR1 SGHTS, CDR2 YDEGEE. The CDR3 length is 13 residues. The chain's CDR3 is CASSRGQPYGYTF. As DNA, the CDR3 is TGTGCCAGCAGCCGAGGACAGCCCTATGGCTACACCTTC. The full variable domain, completed using reference TRBV5-8 and TRBJ1-2, is EAGVTQSPTHLIKTRGQQATLRCSPISGHTSVYWYQQALGLGLQFLLWYDEGEERNRGNFPPRFSGRQFPNYSSELNVNALELEDSALYLCASSRGQPYGYTFGSGTRLTVV.

V usage is TRBV29-1 and J usage is TRBJ1-2; D perhaps matches TRBD1 (5 bases). The CDR3 is made up of 12 amino acids. Looked up from germline, CDR1 is SQVTM and CDR2 is ANQGSEA. V was cut by 3 bases and J by 5 bases, with 10 bases left in between. This chain's CDR3 is CSVDGGEYGYTF. CDR3 DNA: TGCAGCGTTGATGGGGGAGAGTATGGCTACACCTTC. The full variable domain, its missing parts supplied by reference TRBV29-1 and TRBJ1-2, is SAVISQKPSRDICQRGTSLTIQCQVDSQVTMMFWYRQQPGQSLTLIATANQGSEATYESGFVIDKFPISRPNLTFSTLTVSNMSPEDSSIYLCSVDGGEYGYTFGSGTRLTVV.

This clonotype was observed at least ten times. This rearrangement joins TRBV20-1 to TRBJ1-3; D not resolved. V was shortened by 1 base and J by 0 bases, with 7 bases between the two germline ends. Germline CDR1 and CDR2: DFQATT and SNEGSKA (reference sequence). The CDR3 consists of 14 residues. CDR3 bases: TGCAGTGCTAGAGCTGGGATCTCTGGAAACACCATATATTTT. It translates to CSARAGISGNTIYF.

This clonotype showed up many times. This chain uses TRBV4-3 with TRBJ1-2; D ambiguous. The germline gives CDR1 LGHNA, CDR2 YSLEER. This CDR3 is 13 amino acids long. V lost 0 bases and J 7 bases, leaving 9 bases between the germline ends. This CDR3 reads CASSQDSRFGYTF. CDR3 nucleotide sequence: TGCGCCAGCAGCCAAGATTCAAGGTTTGGCTACACCTTC.

The V gene is TRBV29-1, the J gene TRBJ2-5; D is undetermined. The germline CDR1 and CDR2 sequences are SQVTM and ANQGSEA. This CDR3 contains 13 residues. CDR3 DNA: TGCAGTGCTGGGGTGGGGAACAATCAGCCCCAGTACTTC. Protein sequence: CSAGVGNNQPQYF.

This clonotype was found many times. The chain carries TRBV27 and TRBJ2-7, with TRBD2 as a possible D gene (6 bases). Trimming removed 6 bases from V and 5 bases from J, with 14 bases in between. The germline V gene encodes CDR1 MNHEY and CDR2 SMNVEV (reference sequence). The CDR3 covers 13 residues. The CDR3 region has the DNA TGTGCCAGCAGCTCTCCCGGGAGCAACGAGCAGTACTTC. Its translation is CASSSPGSNEQYF.

This clonotype was found many times. The chain has TRBV10-3 and TRBJ2-1, with D hard to call. CDR1 is ENHRY, CDR2 SYGVKD, per germline. V gave up 6 bases and J gave up 6 bases, with 18 bases separating them. The CDR3 contains 15 residues. CDR3 residues: CAISSSTTVPNEQFF. The CDR3 DNA sequence: TGTGCCATCAGCTCCTCCACGACGGTCCCCAATGAGCAGTTCTTC.

This clonotype has more than one count but fewer than ten. The chain couples TRBV2 to TRBJ1-2; 9 nucleotides line up with TRBD1. V lost 7 bases and J lost 7; bases outside the gene matches: 10. In germline, CDR1 is SNHLY, CDR2 FYNNEI. This CDR3 region has 14 residues. CDR3 DNA sequence: TGTGCCAGCATCGGACAGGGGAGTTCGGGTGGCTACACCTTC. It codes for CASIGQGSSGGYTF.

This clonotype appeared many times. The chain has TRBV5-1 and TRBJ1-2, with unresolved D. The germline gives CDR1 SGHRS, CDR2 YFSETQ. V lost 3 bases and J 2 bases, leaving 8 bases between the germline ends. The CDR3 spans 13 residues. The DNA for the CDR3 is TGCGCCAGCAGCTACCGGGAGAACTATGGCTACACCTTC. Amino acid sequence: CASSYRENYGYTF. Supplemented by reference TRBV5-1 and TRBJ1-2, the full variable domain reads KAGVTQTPRYLIKTRGQQVTLSCSPISGHRSVSWYQQTPGQGLQFLFEYFSETQRNKGNFPGRFSGRQFSNSRSEMNVSTLELGDSALYLCASSYRENYGYTFGSGTRLTVV.

CDR3 bases: TGTGCCAGCAGCGTAGCGGCAGGGAGCTACGAGCAGTACTTC. It translates to CASSVAAGSYEQYF. J is TRBJ2-7 and V is TRBV9; either TRBD1 or TRBD2 may supply D (5 bases each). The CDR3 has 14 residues. V shed 0 bases and J shed 3 bases, with 10 bases lying between them. Germline loops: CDR1 SGDLS, CDR2 YYNGEE.

Concerning this clonotype: A clone one base away is much larger, so this may be a read error. The CDR3 reads CASTRGKGARNIQYF. CDR3 sequence (DNA): TGTGCCAGCACCCGGGGCAAGGGAGCCAGAAACATTCAGTACTTC. The V and J genes are TRBV4-2 and TRBJ2-4; the D gene could be TRBD1 or TRBD2 (5 bases each). Germline lookup yields CDR1 LGHNA and CDR2 YNFKEQ. The CDR3 runs to 15 residues.

J is TRBJ1-5 and V is TRBV3-1; D not certain. The germline V gene encodes CDR1 LGHDT and CDR2 YNNKEL (reference sequence). The CDR3 covers 17 residues. Trimming pared 0 bases from V and 2 bases from J, leaving 14 bases between. The DNA for the CDR3 is TGTGCCAGCAGCCAAGAAAACCCTCTAATGGGCAATCAGCCCCAGCATTTT. Translation gives CASSQENPLMGNQPQHF.

The table lists this clonotype with many counts. The V call is TRBV19, the J call TRBJ2-7, with D perhaps matching TRBD1 (5 bases). V gave up 7 bases and J gave up 1 base, with 17 bases separating them. The germline CDR1 and CDR2 sequences are LNHDA and SQIVND (reference sequence). CDR3 length equals 15 residues. CDR3 bases: TGTGCCAGTACTCCGGGTGACAGACAATCCTACGAGCAGTACTTC. It codes for CASTPGDRQSYEQYF.

This clonotype was seen at least ten times. The chain has TRBV2 and TRBJ2-7, with unresolved D. The CDR3 has 14 amino acids. The germline CDR1 and CDR2 sequences are SNHLY and FYNNEI. The germline V and J ends were trimmed by 4 bases and 2 bases, with 12 bases remaining between them. CDR3 coding DNA: TGTGCCAGCAGTGGGAATAGTGTCACCTACGAGCAGTACTTC. This translates into CASSGNSVTYEQYF.

About this clonotype: A much larger clonotype is one base distant, so this may be a read error. The chain has TRBV5-1 and TRBJ1-1; 11 bases align to TRBD1. Germline values: CDR1 SGHRS, CDR2 YFSETQ. This CDR3 contains 15 residues. V trimming: 4 bases; J trimming: 5 bases; junction bases outside the gene matches: 7. Written as DNA, the CDR3 is TGCGCCAGCAGCCCAGGGACAGGGGGTACGACTGAAGCTTTCTTT. Translation: CASSPGTGGTTEAFF.

This rearrangement joins TRBV12-3 or TRBV12-4 to TRBJ1-6; a possible D gene is TRBD1 (6 bases). Between the trimmed V and J ends, which lost 5 bases and 4 bases, there was a span of 12 bases. The length of the CDR3 is 15 residues. DNA for the CDR3: TGTGCCAGCAGTCCGCAGACAGGTTATAATTCACCCCTCCACTTT. Its translation is CASSPQTGYNSPLHF.

This clonotype was seen many times. The chain carries TRBV19 and TRBJ1-2; 7 nucleotides agree with TRBD1. V trimming: 5 bases; J trimming: 7 bases; junction bases outside the gene matches: 10. Germline loops: CDR1 LNHDA, CDR2 SQIVND (reference sequence). CDR3 length: 14 residues. The CDR3 sequence is CASSLIDRAAGYTF. The CDR3 bases are TGTGCCAGTAGTCTGATAGACAGGGCCGCTGGCTACACCTTC.

Worth noting for this clonotype: A much larger clonotype is one base distant, so this may be a read error. V usage is TRBV12-5 and J usage is TRBJ1-2; D ambiguous. CDR1 and CDR2 (germline): LGHNT, FRNRAP. This CDR3 spans 13 amino acids. CDR3 residues: CAGGLPWTESYTF. CDR3 nucleotides: TGTGCTGGTGGTTTGCCCTGGACGGAAAGCTACACCTTC.

The chain recombines TRBV6-1 with TRBJ1-3; TRBD1 matches at 9 bases. Trimming removed 5 bases from V and 3 bases from J; junction bases left unmatched: 8. CDR1 is MNHNS, CDR2 SASEGT, per germline. This CDR3 region has 16 residues. This CDR3 is CASSTRDRANGNTIYF. In nucleotides, the CDR3 is TGTGCCAGCAGTACGAGGGACAGGGCGAATGGAAACACCATATATTTT.

This clonotype appeared many times. This chain uses TRBV20-1 with TRBJ2-1, with 10 bases matching TRBD2. J was trimmed by 5 bases and V by 6 bases; bases with no gene match: 10. The CDR3 is 15 residues long. From germline, CDR1 is DFQATT and CDR2 SNEGSKA (reference sequence). CDR3 sequence: CSAWPTSGNDNEQFF. CDR3 bases: TGCAGTGCCTGGCCTACTAGCGGGAATGACAATGAGCAGTTCTTC.

As to this clonotype: This may stem from a read error, because a much larger clone lies one nucleotide away. This chain links TRBV7-9 with TRBJ2-2; D might be TRBD1 or TRBD2, each matching 5 bases. The CDR3 sequence is 15 residues long. The germline V gene encodes CDR1 SEHNR and CDR2 FQNEAQ (reference sequence). The DNA for the CDR3 is TGTGCCAGCAGCCCCCCGGGGACCGTCACCGAGGAGCTGTTTTTT. It encodes CASSPPGTVTEELFF.

This clonotype has a count of ten or more. The chain joins TRBV7-8 to TRBJ2-1; perhaps TRBD2 as D (5 bases). The CDR3 covers 14 residues. Germline-derived CDR1 and CDR2 are SGHVS and FQNEAQ. Deletions cut 1 base from V and 8 bases from J, with 12 bases between. DNA of the CDR3: TGTGCCAGCAGCTTAGGCGGGTCTGTCGATGAGCAGTTCTTC. Residues: CASSLGGSVDEQFF.

This clonotype has only a few counts. The chain is built from TRBV4-1 and TRBJ2-1; D uncertain. The germline V gene encodes CDR1 MGHRA and CDR2 YSYEKL. The V gene lost 0 bases and the J gene lost 0 bases, with 6 bases spanning the gap. There are 15 residues in the CDR3. In DNA, the CDR3 is TGCGCCAGCAGCCAAGATAAGAGCTCCTACAATGAGCAGTTCTTC. The encoded protein is CASSQDKSSYNEQFF.

This clonotype has more than one count but fewer than ten. The CDR3 DNA follows: TGTGCCAGCAGCTCAGGTGACATTCAGTACTTC. Translating it yields CASSSGDIQYF. The genes are TRBV7-9 and TRBJ2-4; D is ambiguous. This CDR3 is 11 amino acids long. Germline V CDR1 and CDR2: SEHNR, FQNEAQ (reference sequence). The V gene lost 4 bases and the J gene lost 8 bases, with 6 bases spanning the gap.